This T cell receptor beta chain was sequenced during a study of regulatory T cells in long-lasting Graves disease. Study outcomes and limitations: Patients whose Graves' disease persisted exhibited lower TCR diversity than those newly diagnosed.

Time point specified: persistent/refractory GD, antithyroid drugs over 5 years with positive TRAb. Isolated PBMC RNA provided the starting material for the TCR library. Arm-PCR of CDR3 regions and iRepertoire HTBI primers were used to build TCR beta libraries. One entry per CDR3 protein, called by TCRdb with MiXCR from the multiplex PCR reads. The sample has 700,000 or so distinct CDR3 sequences, 25% to 35% seen once. The CDR3 spans 14 residues. V was cut by 0 bases and J by 2 bases, with 2 bases left in between. CDR1 is PRHDT and CDR2 is FYEKMQ in the germline V gene (reference sequence). This clonotype was picked up a small number of times. Its antigen is not known.

The sequencing used peripheral blood mononuclear cells (PBMCs), collected when the disease was refractory, from a patient treated with antithyroid drugs. The sequence derives from a female donor with Graves disease. This rearrangement joins TRBV13 to TRBJ2-6; D uncertain. The CDR3 reads CASSLGAGANVLTF. Here the CDR3 DNA reads TGTGCCAGCAGCTTAGGGGCTGGGGCCAACGTCCTGACTTTC.